The 18 T cell receptor beta chains listed next were all sequenced from one sample in a study of molecular identifiers for immune sequencing clone quantification (dated by TCRdb to between 2017 and 2018). The method was PCR. The data were produced on a NextSeq 500. TCRdb took the public reads, trimmed them with fastp at Q25, ran MiXCR for clone calling and kept in-frame beta chains. Entries are consolidated by CDR3 protein sequence, retaining the most common genes and DNA. The sample has nearly 650,000 distinct CDR3 sequences on record, less than 30% of them singletons. About 0.81% of the sample is held by the ten biggest clonotypes. Sequenced input: naive CD8+ T cells from blood, with Jurkat cell RNA spiked in. The cell subset or site label for this specimen denotes: FACS-sorted CD8+CD4-CCR7+CD45RA+ naive T cells. The receptors come from a human donor in good health. Some libraries in this study had Jurkat cell RNA spiked in.

With regard to this clonotype: A much bigger clone sits one base away, suggesting this may be a read error. V and J are TRBV2 and TRBJ2-7; D unclear. The V end lost 8 bases, the J end lost 2 bases, and 16 bases lay between the germline ends. This CDR3 region has 14 residues. Germline CDR1 and CDR2: SNHLY and FYNNEI. DNA for the CDR3: TGTGCCAGCGGTGTAGGGCATAACCCCTACGAGCAGTACTTC. It is translated as CASGVGHNPYEQYF.

In this sample, this clonotype turned up many times. This sequence joins TRBV4-1 and TRBJ1-2; the match to TRBD1 covers 8 bases. Looked up from germline, CDR1 is MGHRA and CDR2 is YSYEKL. V shed 4 bases, J shed 4 bases, and the junction held 5 bases outside the gene matches. CDR3 size: 14 residues. DNA for the CDR3: TGCGCCAGCAGCCCGGACAGGGTCGCCTATGGCTACACCTTC. This codes for CASSPDRVAYGYTF.

Of note for this clonotype: A much more abundant neighbour one base away suggests this may be a read error. V usage is TRBV7-3 and J usage is TRBJ2-5; D remains ambiguous. Germline CDR1 reads SGHTA; CDR2 reads FQGTGA. The CDR3 has 13 amino acids. V gave up 8 bases and J gave up 1 base, with 11 bases separating them. CDR3 residues: CASRSPPQETQYF. The CDR3 nucleotides read TGTGCCAGCCGCTCCCCGCCCCAAGAGACCCAGTACTTC.

This clonotype was recorded many times. This chain uses TRBV5-1 with TRBJ2-7; D is unresolved. The CDR3 length is 13 residues. The V gene's germline CDR1 is SGHRS and CDR2 YFSETQ. V was trimmed by 0 bases and J by 3 bases, leaving 7 bases between them. CDR3 in amino acids: CASSLGAYYEQYF. For the CDR3, the DNA is TGCGCCAGCAGCTTGGGAGCTTACTACGAGCAGTACTTC.

In this sample, this clonotype turned up many times. The chain links TRBV7-9 to TRBJ2-1; tentatively, D is TRBD2 (5 bases). The CDR3 extends over 12 amino acids. The germline V and J ends were trimmed by 2 bases and 7 bases, with 6 bases remaining between them. The germline V gene has CDR1 SEHNR and CDR2 FQNEAQ (reference sequence). The DNA for the CDR3 is TGTGCCAGCAGCTTACGAGGGAATGAGCAGTTCTTC. It codes for CASSLRGNEQFF.

With respect to this clonotype: A much more abundant neighbour one base away suggests this may be a read error. The gene calls are TRBV7-9 and TRBJ1-1, with TRBD1 as a possible D gene (5 bases). This CDR3 has 12 residues. Germline V gives CDR1 SEHNR, CDR2 FQNEAQ (reference sequence). The CDR3 is CASSGAGTEALF. The CDR3 DNA reads TGTGCCAGCAGCGGAGCAGGGACTGAAGCTCTCTTT.

This clonotype appeared many times. The chain is built from TRBV29-1 and TRBJ1-1; D possibly corresponds to TRBD1 (6 bases). The germline V and J ends were trimmed by 4 bases and 0 bases, with 9 bases remaining between them. CDR3 length: 13 amino acids. Germline lookup yields CDR1 SQVTM and CDR2 ANQGSEA. The CDR3 region has the DNA TGCAGCGTTGGCGACAGGCTGAACACTGAAGCTTTCTTT. Its translation is CSVGDRLNTEAFF.

The chain combines TRBV7-8 with TRBJ2-5, with 7 bases that match TRBD1. V lost 5 bases and J lost 2; bases outside the gene matches: 8. The CDR3 covers 15 residues. Germline V gene sequence: CDR1 SGHVS, CDR2 FQNEAQ. The CDR3 DNA reads as TGTGCCAGCAGCCATATACACAGGGGTCAAGAGACCCAGTACTTC. It encodes CASSHIHRGQETQYF.

This clonotype was seen many times. V usage is TRBV29-1 and J usage is TRBJ1-2, with 9 bases aligning to TRBD1. V lost 6 bases and J lost 1; bases outside the gene matches: 15. This CDR3 has 17 amino acids. Germline V CDR1 and CDR2: SQVTM, ANQGSEA. This CDR3 reads CSVFKPGQGSSNYGYTF. The DNA of the CDR3 is TGCAGCGTCTTTAAACCGGGACAGGGTTCAAGTAACTATGGCTACACCTTC.

This clonotype has a count of ten or more. The chain couples TRBV6-5 to TRBJ2-5, with D possibly being TRBD2 (5 bases). The V gene lost 2 bases and the J gene lost 5 bases, with 15 bases spanning the gap. Germline V gives CDR1 MNHEY, CDR2 SVGAGI. The CDR3 has 15 residues. CDR3 bases: TGTGCCAGCAGTTACCCCCCCGGGGTTCCGGAGACCCAGTACTTC. As protein: CASSYPPGVPETQYF.

In its sample, this clonotype was seen a few times. The V gene is TRBV12-3 or TRBV12-4, the J gene TRBJ2-1; 8 bases line up with TRBD1. The CDR3 runs 15 residues. V was clipped by 3 bases and J by 1 base; unmatched bases: 2. CDR3 nucleotides: TGTGCCAGCAGTTTTACAGGGGGATCCTACAATGAGCAGTTCTTC. This translates into CASSFTGGSYNEQFF.

With regard to this clonotype: A much larger clone differs from this one at a single base, so this may be a read error. This chain uses TRBV6-2 or TRBV6-3 with TRBJ2-3; the D gene is possibly TRBD2 (5 bases). Germline CDR1 and CDR2: MNHEY and SVGEGT. The V gene lost 7 bases and the J gene lost 0 bases, with 20 bases spanning the gap. CDR3 length equals 17 residues. CDR3 bases: TGTGCCAGCATGGCCCGTCTGAGGGTGACTAGCACAGATACGCAGTATTTT. Translating gives CASMARLRVTSTDTQYF.

This clonotype was detected many times. The rearrangement links TRBV19 to TRBJ2-3, with D perhaps TRBD1 (6 bases). Per germline, CDR1 LNHDA and CDR2 SQIVND (reference sequence). The CDR3 spans 15 residues. Trimming pared 3 bases from V and 1 base from J, leaving 11 bases between. CDR3 residues: CASSIMTGGTDTQYF. The CDR3 region has the DNA TGTGCCAGTAGTATTATGACAGGAGGCACAGATACGCAGTATTTT.

The V gene is TRBV12-3 or TRBV12-4, the J gene TRBJ1-2, with D uncertain. The CDR3 sequence is 17 residues long. The V end lost 1 base, the J end lost 2 bases, and 17 bases lay between the germline ends. Written as DNA, the CDR3 is TGTGCCAGCAGTTTAGACGCCGGGCACAGTCAAAACTATGGCTACACCTTC. Translated, it gives CASSLDAGHSQNYGYTF.

This clonotype showed up just a few times. V is TRBV7-9 and J is TRBJ2-1; 10 bases map to TRBD1. The CDR3 extends over 15 amino acids. Germline V gene lookup returns CDR1 SEHNR and CDR2 FQNEAQ (reference sequence). V was clipped by 1 base and J by 9 bases; unmatched bases: 6. CDR3 residues: CASSLGQGAVVEQFF. Here the CDR3 DNA reads TGTGCCAGCAGCTTAGGACAGGGGGCCGTCGTTGAGCAGTTCTTC. The full variable domain, with the rest looked up from reference TRBV7-9 and TRBJ2-1, is DTGVSQNPRHKITKRGQNVTFRCDPISEHNRLYWYRQTLGQGPEFLTYFQNEAQLEKSRLLSDRFSAERPKGSFSTLEIQRTEQGDSAMYLCASSLGQGAVVEQFFGPGTRLTVL.

This clonotype has ten or more counts. This CDR3 reads CSARDSDRGLGHQPQHF. The CDR3 region has the DNA TGCAGTGCTAGAGATTCGGACAGGGGGCTTGGTCATCAGCCCCAGCATTTT. The chain recombines TRBV20-1 with TRBJ1-5; 11 nucleotides agree with TRBD1. The CDR3 covers 17 residues. V gave up 0 bases and J gave up 5 bases; unmatched junction bases: 9. Germline V CDR1 and CDR2: DFQATT, SNEGSKA (reference sequence).

Comments on this clonotype: A much larger clonotype is one base distant, so this may be a read error. This sequence joins TRBV7-9 and TRBJ2-3; no clear D gene. CDR3 length equals 13 residues. Trimming pared 1 base from V and 8 bases from J, leaving 10 bases between. Looked up from germline, CDR1 is SEHNR and CDR2 is FQNEAQ (reference sequence). CDR3 nucleotides: TGTGCCAGCAGCTTAGTAGTTGAAGGTACGCAGTATTTT. Translation: CASSLVVEGTQYF.

This clonotype appeared many times. The chain joins TRBV19 to TRBJ2-7; 7 bases are a match to TRBD2. CDR1 is LNHDA and CDR2 is SQIVND in the germline V gene (reference sequence). CDR3 length: 13 residues. Trimming at V came to 5 bases and at J to 5 bases, leaving 6 bases not matched to a gene. The DNA of the CDR3 is TGTGCCAGTAGTGCCGGACTAGTTGACGAGCAGTACTTC. Its translation is CASSAGLVDEQYF.